The source of this T cell receptor beta chain is a study of PD-1 blockade in mismatch repair-deficient tumors (TCRdb year 2017). At the level of the whole study: Between September 2013 and late 2016, the trial enrolled 86 consecutive patients with more than 10 mismatch repair-deficient cancer types, every one of whom had been previously treated and was progressing. Tumor-associated T cell clones in the peripheral blood of patients responding to PD-1 blockade were tracked using deep sequencing of TCR CDR3 regions. General study outcomes and caveats: Rapid expansion after pembrolizumab followed by contraction, generally before radiologic responses, was shown by tumor-resident clones, which were often undetectable in blood before treatment.

Mismatch repair deficiency was established in every enrolled patient by polymerase chain reaction or immunohistochemistry. TCR sequencing was carried out for three patients who responded to pembrolizumab therapy. The phase II trial prospectively tested pembrolizumab PD-1 blockade in advanced mismatch repair-deficient cancers regardless of tissue of origin. Peripheral blood T cell samples were serially collected before and at multiple times after PD-1 blockade was started. Blood sampling time points were reported as weeks after the first dose of pembrolizumab. The germline V gene encodes CDR1 SGHNT and CDR2 YYREEE (reference sequence). The CDR3 contains 14 residues, cysteine and phenylalanine counted. The CDR3 DNA has 42 bases and is translated from base 1. Deletion took 5 bases off V and 7 bases off J, with a span of 19 bases between the germline ends. Preparation of the library involved the immunoSEQ multiplex PCR assay. TCRdb re-hosts the immuneACCESS table, in-frame sequences only. Its copies lack some clones; in the studies checked, an unresolved V gene accounts for under half of them, and the cause for the rest is not known. In this sample the table shows over 60,000 clones, roughly 88% of which occur a single time. Together, the top ten hold around 13% of the sample.

Regarding this clone: It has no known antigen specificity. Base quality data are lacking; no much larger clone is found one base away.

In this chain, TRBV5-4 is recombined with TRBJ2-7; the D region may be TRBD1 or TRBD2, each matching 6 bases equally. The sequence came from an adult with mismatch repair-deficient cancer. The sequencing here drew on peripheral blood, taken 52 weeks after starting pembrolizumab. The CDR3 is CASSAEGGTGEQYF. The DNA sequence reads TGTGCCAGCAGTGCCGAAGGGGGGACGGGGGAGCAGTACTTC.